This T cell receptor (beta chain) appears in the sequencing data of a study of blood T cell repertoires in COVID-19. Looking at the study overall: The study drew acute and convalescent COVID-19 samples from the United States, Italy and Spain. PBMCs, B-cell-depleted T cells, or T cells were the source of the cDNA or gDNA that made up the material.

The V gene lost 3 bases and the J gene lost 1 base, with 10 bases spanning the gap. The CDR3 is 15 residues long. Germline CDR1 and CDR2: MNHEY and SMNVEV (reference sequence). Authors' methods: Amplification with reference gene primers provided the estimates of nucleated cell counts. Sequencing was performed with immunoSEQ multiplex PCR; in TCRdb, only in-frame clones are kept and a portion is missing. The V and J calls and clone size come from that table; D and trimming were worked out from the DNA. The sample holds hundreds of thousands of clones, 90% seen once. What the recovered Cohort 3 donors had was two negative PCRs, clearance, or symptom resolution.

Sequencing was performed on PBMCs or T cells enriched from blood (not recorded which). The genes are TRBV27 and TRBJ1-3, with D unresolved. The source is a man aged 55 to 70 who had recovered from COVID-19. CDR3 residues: CASSLSGLSGNTIYF. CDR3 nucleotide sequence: TGTGCCAGCAGTTTGTCCGGTTTGTCTGGAAACACCATATATTTT.